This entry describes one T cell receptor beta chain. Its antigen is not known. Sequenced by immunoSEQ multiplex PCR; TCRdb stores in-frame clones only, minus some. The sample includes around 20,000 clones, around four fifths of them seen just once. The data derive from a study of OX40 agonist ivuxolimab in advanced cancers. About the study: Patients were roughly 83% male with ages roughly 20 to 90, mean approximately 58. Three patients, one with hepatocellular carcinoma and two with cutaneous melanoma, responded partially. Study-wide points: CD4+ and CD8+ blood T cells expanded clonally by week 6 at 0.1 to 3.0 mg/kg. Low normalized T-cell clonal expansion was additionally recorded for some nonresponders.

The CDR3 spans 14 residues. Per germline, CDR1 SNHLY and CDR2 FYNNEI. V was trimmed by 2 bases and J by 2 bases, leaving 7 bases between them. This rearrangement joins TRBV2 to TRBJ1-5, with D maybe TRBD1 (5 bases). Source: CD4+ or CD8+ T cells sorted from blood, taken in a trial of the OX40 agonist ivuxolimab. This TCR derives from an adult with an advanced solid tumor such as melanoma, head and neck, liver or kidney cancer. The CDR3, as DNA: TGTGCCAGCAGTGAATGGGGCGGCAATCAGCCCCAGCATTTT. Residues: CASSEWGGNQPQHF.